A selection of T cell receptor beta chains follows, all from one sample in a study of T cell clonotyping in hematopoietic cell transplantation. The data were produced by immunoSEQ multiplex PCR, yet TCRdb's version contains in-frame clones alone and is incomplete. The table lists approximately 80,000 clones, roughly 95% of them singletons, with roughly 1.7% in the top ten. Sequenced material: peripheral blood mononuclear cells, taken before stem cell transplant. Receptor source: a woman in her forties or fifties with acute myeloid leukemia. Some clones in this sample may be carry-over from other donors' samples. CDR3s include the opening cysteine and the closing phenylalanine or tryptophan. The D gene is left open where the match is weak. Clone sizes are given selectively: once, few, many, or a class where the clone is expanded.

J gene | clone size | D gene | V gene | CDR3 protein | CDR3 DNA
TRBJ2-6 | . | . | TRBV29-1 | CSVERGSGANVLTF | TGCAGCGTTGAAAGGGGCTCTGGGGCCAACGTCCTGACTTTC
TRBJ1-1 | . | . | TRBV12-5 | CASGLRLSGTEAFF | TGTGCTAGTGGTTTACGGTTATCAGGCACTGAAGCTTTCTTT
TRBJ2-7 | . | TRBD1 | TRBV28 | CASRSTGGPLSEQYF | TGTGCCAGCAGGTCGACAGGGGGCCCCTTGAGCGAGCAGTACTTC
TRBJ2-5 | . | . | TRBV7-6 | CASSFTTGRKETQYF | TGTGCCAGCAGCTTTACAACGGGCAGGAAAGAGACCCAGTACTTC
TRBJ1-5 | . | . | TRBV19 | CASSQGGPYSNQPQHF | TGTGCCAGTAGTCAGGGAGGACCCTATAGCAATCAGCCCCAGCATTTT
TRBJ2-7 | . | TRBD1 | TRBV29-1 | CSVEDVRGREQYF | TGCAGCGTTGAAGATGTGAGGGGGCGGGAGCAGTACTTC
TRBJ2-6 | . | TRBD2 | TRBV6-5 | CASRGGETGANVLTF | TGTGCCAGCCGGGGAGGGGAGACCGGGGCCAACGTCCTGACTTTC
TRBJ2-5 | . | TRBD2 | TRBV7-2 | CASSLASSGGAETQYF | TGTGCCAGCAGCTTAGCGTCTAGCGGGGGGGCAGAGACCCAGTACTTC
TRBJ1-6 | . | TRBD1 | TRBV19 | CASSIRDSDNSPLHF | TGTGCCAGTAGTATCCGGGACAGTGATAATTCACCCCTCCACTTT
TRBJ2-2 | . | . | TRBV5-4 | CASRAGGSLNTGELFF | TGTGCCAGCAGAGCCGGGGGTTCCCTTAACACCGGGGAGCTGTTTTTT
TRBJ1-5 | . | . | TRBV5-1 | CASSLWGSNQPQHF | TGCGCCAGCAGCTTGTGGGGGAGCAATCAGCCCCAGCATTTT
TRBJ2-2 | . | . | TRBV19 | CASETGPGELFF | TGTGCCAGTGAGACTGGTCCCGGGGAGCTGTTTTTT
TRBJ2-5 | . | TRBD1 | TRBV11-2 | CASSTTGAGETQYF | TGTGCCAGCAGCACGACAGGGGCGGGGGAGACCCAGTACTTC
TRBJ2-7 | once | TRBD1 | TRBV4-1 | CASSPGQGRTYEQYF | TGCGCCAGCAGCCCCGGACAGGGACGCACCTACGAGCAGTACTTC
TRBJ1-3 | . | . | TRBV21-1 | CASSNRENGNTIYF | TGTGCCAGCAGCAACAGGGAAAACGGAAACACCATATATTTT
TRBJ1-2 | . | . | TRBV6-5 | CASNDPGRWGGYTF | TGTGCCAGCAACGACCCAGGGAGGTGGGGAGGCTACACCTTC
TRBJ1-1 | . | . | TRBV5-1 | CASSSGGRSTEAFF | TGCGCCAGCAGCTCGGGGGGGCGTAGCACTGAAGCTTTCTTT
TRBJ2-3 | . | TRBD2 | TRBV14 | CASSQVRTSGYTDTQYF | TGTGCCAGCAGCCAAGTCCGGACTAGCGGGTACACAGATACGCAGTATTTT
TRBJ1-1 | . | . | TRBV19 | CASSITVEAFF | TGTGCCAGTAGTATAACGGTAGAAGCTTTCTTT
TRBJ1-3 | . | TRBD1 | TRBV7-3 | CASSRGDRGSGNTIYF | TGTGCCAGCAGCCGCGGGGACAGGGGATCTGGAAACACCATATATTTT
TRBJ2-1 | . | TRBD2 | TRBV25-1 | CASSERGAGRYNEQFF | TGTGCCAGCAGTGAAAGGGGAGCGGGGCGTTACAATGAGCAGTTCTTC
TRBJ2-3 | . | . | TRBV14 | CASSQLADTQYF | TGTGCCAGCAGCCAGCTAGCAGATACGCAGTATTTT
TRBJ2-1 | . | TRBD1 | TRBV2 | CASSAGQGYYNEQFF | TGTGCCAGCAGTGCTGGACAGGGTTACTACAATGAGCAGTTCTTC